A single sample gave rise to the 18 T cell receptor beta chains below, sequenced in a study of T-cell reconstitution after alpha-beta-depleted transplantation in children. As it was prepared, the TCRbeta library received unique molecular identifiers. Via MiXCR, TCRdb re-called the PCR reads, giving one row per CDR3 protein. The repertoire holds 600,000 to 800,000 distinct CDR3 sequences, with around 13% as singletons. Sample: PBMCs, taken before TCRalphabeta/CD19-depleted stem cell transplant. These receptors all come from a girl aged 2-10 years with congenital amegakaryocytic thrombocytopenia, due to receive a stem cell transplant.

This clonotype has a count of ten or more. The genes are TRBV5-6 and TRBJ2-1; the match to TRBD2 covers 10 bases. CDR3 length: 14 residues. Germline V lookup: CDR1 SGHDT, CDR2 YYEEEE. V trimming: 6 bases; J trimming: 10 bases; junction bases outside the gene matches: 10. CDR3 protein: CASNPSGSSGEQFF. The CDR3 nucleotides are TGTGCCAGCAACCCTAGCGGGAGCTCAGGAGAGCAGTTCTTC.

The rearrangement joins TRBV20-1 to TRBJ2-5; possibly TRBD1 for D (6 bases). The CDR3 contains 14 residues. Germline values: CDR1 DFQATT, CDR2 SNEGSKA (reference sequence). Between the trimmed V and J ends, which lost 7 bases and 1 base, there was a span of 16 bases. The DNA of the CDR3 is TGCAGTGGCGGTCGGGACACCTCCCAAGAGACCCAGTACTTC. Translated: CSGGRDTSQETQYF.

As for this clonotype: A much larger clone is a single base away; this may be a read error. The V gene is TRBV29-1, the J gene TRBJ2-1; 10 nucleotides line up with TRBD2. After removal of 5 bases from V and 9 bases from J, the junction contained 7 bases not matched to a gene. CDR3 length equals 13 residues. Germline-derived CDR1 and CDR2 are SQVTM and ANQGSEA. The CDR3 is CSVSLAGVAEQFF. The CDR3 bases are TGCAGCGTTAGTCTAGCGGGAGTCGCTGAGCAGTTCTTC.

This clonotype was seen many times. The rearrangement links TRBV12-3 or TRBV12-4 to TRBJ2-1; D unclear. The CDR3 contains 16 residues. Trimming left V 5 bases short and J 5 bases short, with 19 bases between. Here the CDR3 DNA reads TGTGCCAGCAGTCCTATTGGACGACCACCGGACAATGAGCAGTTCTTC. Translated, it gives CASSPIGRPPDNEQFF.

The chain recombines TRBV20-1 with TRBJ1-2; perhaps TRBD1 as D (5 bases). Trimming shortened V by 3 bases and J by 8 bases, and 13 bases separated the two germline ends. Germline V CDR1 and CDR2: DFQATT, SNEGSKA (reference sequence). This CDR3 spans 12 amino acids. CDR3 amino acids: CSARTAGSGYTF. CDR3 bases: TGCAGTGCTAGGACAGCGGGCTCCGGCTACACCTTC.

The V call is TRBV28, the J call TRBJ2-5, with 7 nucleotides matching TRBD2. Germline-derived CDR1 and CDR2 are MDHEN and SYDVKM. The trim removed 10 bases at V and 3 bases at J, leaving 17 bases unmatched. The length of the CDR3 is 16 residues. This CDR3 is CATSHTGGGEEETQYF. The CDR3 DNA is TGTGCCACCTCCCACACGGGAGGAGGAGAGGAAGAGACCCAGTACTTC. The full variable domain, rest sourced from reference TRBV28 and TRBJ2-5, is DVKVTQSSRYLVKRTGEKVFLECVQDMDHENMFWYRQDPGLGLRLIYFSYDVKMKEKGDIPEGYSVSREKKERFSLILESASTNQTSMYLCATSHTGGGEEETQYFGPGTRLLVL.

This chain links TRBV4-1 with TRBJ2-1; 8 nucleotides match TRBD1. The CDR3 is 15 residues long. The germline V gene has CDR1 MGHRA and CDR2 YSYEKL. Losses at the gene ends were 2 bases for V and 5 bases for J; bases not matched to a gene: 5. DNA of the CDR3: TGCGCCAGCAGCCAACTACAGGGGGGAGACAATGAGCAGTTCTTC. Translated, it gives CASSQLQGGDNEQFF.

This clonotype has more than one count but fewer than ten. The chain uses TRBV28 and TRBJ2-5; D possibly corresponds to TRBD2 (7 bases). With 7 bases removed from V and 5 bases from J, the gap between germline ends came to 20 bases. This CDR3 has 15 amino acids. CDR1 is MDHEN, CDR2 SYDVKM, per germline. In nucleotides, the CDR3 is TGTGCCAGCACGGACAGACTAGCCCCTCGGGAGACCCAGTACTTC. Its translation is CASTDRLAPRETQYF. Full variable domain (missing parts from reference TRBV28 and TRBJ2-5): DVKVTQSSRYLVKRTGEKVFLECVQDMDHENMFWYRQDPGLGLRLIYFSYDVKMKEKGDIPEGYSVSREKKERFSLILESASTNQTSMYLCASTDRLAPRETQYFGPGTRLLVL.

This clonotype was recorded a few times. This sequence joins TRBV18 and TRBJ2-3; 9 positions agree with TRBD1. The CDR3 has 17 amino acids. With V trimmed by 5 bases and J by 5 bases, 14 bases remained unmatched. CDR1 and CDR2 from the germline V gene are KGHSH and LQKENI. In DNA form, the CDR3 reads TGTGCCAGCTCATTCGCCGGGACAGGGCTTATTGGAGATACGCAGTATTTT. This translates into CASSFAGTGLIGDTQYF.

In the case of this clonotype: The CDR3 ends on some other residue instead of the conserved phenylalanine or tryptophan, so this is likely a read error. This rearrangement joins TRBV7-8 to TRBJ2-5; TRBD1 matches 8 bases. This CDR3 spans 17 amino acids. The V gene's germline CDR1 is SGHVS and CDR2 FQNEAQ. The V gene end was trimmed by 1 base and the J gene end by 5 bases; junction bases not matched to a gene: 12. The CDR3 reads CASSLGTGIISLETQYL. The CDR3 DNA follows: TGTGCCAGCAGCTTAGGGACAGGGATTATTTCTCTGGAGACCCAGTACTTA.

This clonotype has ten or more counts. This CDR3 is CASSLTHLSGNTIYF. Written as DNA, the CDR3 is TGTGCCAGCAGCTTAACACATCTCTCTGGAAACACCATATATTTT. This chain uses TRBV7-2 with TRBJ1-3; D is unclear. V dropped 2 bases and J dropped 0 bases, with 8 bases sitting between them. CDR1 is SGHTA, CDR2 FQGNSA, per germline. The CDR3 totals 15 residues.

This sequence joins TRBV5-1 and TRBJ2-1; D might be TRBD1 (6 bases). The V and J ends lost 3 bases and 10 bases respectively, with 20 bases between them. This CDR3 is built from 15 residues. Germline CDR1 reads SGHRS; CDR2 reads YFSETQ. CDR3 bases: TGCGCCAGCAGCTCGCCAACGGGACGCAGGGGAGAGCAGTTCTTC. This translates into CASSSPTGRRGEQFF.

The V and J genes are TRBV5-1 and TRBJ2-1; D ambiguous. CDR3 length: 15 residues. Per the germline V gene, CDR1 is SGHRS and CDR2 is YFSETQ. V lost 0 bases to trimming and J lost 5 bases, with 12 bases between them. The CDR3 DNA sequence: TGCGCCAGCAGCTTGGCTCCGACCGACCACAATGAGCAGTTCTTC. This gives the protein CASSLAPTDHNEQFF.

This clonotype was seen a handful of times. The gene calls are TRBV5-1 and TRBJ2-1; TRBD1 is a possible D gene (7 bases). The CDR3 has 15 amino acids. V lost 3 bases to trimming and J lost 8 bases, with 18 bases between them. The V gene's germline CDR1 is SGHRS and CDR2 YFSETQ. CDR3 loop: CASSSGDSPGDEQFF. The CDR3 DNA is TGCGCCAGCAGCTCCGGGGACAGTCCGGGGGATGAGCAGTTCTTC. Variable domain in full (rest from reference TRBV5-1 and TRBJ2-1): KAGVTQTPRYLIKTRGQQVTLSCSPISGHRSVSWYQQTPGQGLQFLFEYFSETQRNKGNFPGRFSGRQFSNSRSEMNVSTLELGDSALYLCASSSGDSPGDEQFFGPGTRLTVL.

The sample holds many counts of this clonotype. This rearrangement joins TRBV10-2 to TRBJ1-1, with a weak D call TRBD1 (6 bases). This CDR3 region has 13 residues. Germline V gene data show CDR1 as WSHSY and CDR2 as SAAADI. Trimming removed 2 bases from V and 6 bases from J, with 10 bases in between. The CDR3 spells CASSENRVAEAFF. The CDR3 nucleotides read TGCGCCAGCAGTGAGAACAGGGTGGCTGAAGCTTTCTTT.

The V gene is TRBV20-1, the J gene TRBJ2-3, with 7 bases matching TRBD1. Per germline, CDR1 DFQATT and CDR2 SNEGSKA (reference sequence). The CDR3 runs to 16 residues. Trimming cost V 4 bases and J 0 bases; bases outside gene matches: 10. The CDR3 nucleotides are TGCAGTGCTACCCCCGTGGCAGGGGGTAGCACAGATACGCAGTATTTT. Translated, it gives CSATPVAGGSTDTQYF.

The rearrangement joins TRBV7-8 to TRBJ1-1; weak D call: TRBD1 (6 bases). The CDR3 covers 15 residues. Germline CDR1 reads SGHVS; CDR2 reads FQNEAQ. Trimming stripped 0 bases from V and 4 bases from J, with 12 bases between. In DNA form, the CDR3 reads TGTGCCAGCAGCTTAGCGCGGACAGCGGGCACTGAAGCTTTCTTT. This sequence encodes CASSLARTAGTEAFF.

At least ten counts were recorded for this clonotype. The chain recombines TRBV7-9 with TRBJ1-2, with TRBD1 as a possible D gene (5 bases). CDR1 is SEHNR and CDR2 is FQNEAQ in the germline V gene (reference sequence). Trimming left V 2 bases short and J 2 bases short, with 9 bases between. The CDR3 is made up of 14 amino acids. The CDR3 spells CASSLKEGNYGYTF. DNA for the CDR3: TGTGCCAGCAGCTTAAAGGAGGGGAACTATGGCTACACCTTC.